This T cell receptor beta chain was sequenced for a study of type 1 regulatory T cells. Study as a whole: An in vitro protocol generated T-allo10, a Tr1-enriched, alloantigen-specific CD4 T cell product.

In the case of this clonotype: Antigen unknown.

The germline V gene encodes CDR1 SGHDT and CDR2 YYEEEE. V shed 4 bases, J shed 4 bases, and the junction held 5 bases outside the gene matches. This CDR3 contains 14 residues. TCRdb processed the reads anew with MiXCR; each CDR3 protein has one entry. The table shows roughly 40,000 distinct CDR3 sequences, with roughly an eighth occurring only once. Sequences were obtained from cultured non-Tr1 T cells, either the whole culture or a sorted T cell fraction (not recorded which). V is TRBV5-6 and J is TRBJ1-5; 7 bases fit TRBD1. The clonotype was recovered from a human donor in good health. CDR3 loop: CASSRGQSNQPQHF. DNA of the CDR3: TGTGCCAGCAGCCGGGGACAGTCTAATCAGCCCCAGCATTTT.